The source of this T cell receptor (beta chain) is a study of T cells in localized non-small cell lung cancer. Per the germline V gene, CDR1 is ENHRY and CDR2 is SYGVKD. This CDR3 is built from 15 residues. Sequencing used immunoSEQ multiplex PCR; TCRdb keeps in-frame clones, though not all of them. Among 25,000 to 30,000 clones listed, about nine tenths were seen once. Concerning this clone: The junction does not match germline at one end; this may be a read error.

The chain combines TRBV10-3 with TRBJ2-7; D is unresolved. This receptor was taken from a male donor aged 60 or over with stage I lung adenocarcinoma. This material consisted of peripheral blood, taken before any cancer treatment. CDR3 nucleotide sequence: TGTGCCAGCAGTTACTCCCGACGGCCGACCTACGAGCAGTACTTC. This sequence encodes CASSYSRRPTYEQYF.